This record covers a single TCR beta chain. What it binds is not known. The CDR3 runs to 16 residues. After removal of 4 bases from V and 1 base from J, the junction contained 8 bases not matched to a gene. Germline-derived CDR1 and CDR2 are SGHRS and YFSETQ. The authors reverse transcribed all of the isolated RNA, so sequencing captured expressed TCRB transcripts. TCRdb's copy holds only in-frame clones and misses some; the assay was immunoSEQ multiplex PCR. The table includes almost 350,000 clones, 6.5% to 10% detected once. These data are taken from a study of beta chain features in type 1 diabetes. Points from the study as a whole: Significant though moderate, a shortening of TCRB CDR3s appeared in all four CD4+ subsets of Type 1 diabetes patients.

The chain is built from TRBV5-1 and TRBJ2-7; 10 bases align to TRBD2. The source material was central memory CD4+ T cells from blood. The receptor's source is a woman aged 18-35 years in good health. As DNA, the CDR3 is TGCGCCAGCAGCGTGGCCCCGGGACTAGCGTCCTACGAGCAGTACTTC. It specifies CASSVAPGLASYEQYF.